The rows below give T cell receptor beta chains drawn from one sample of a study of blood T cell repertoires in COVID-19. This table comes from immunoSEQ multiplex PCR, and its TCRdb copy is limited to in-frame clones, with some not included. Here the sample spans approximately 97,000 clones, around four fifths being singletons. Material for sequencing was peripheral blood. These receptors all stem from a human donor in a cohort sampled during active COVID-19. Each CDR3 is given with its conserved first and last residue. The order of the fields is J gene, V gene, D gene, clone size, CDR3 DNA, CDR3 protein. D genes are given only for firm matches. Expanded clones are given a class, and other clones once, few, many or no size at all.

TRBJ2-3 TRBV5-4 TRBD2 NA TGTGCCAGCAGCTTGGGTCGGCGGGGGGGCTCAGATACGCAGTATTTT CASSLGRRGGSDTQYF
TRBJ1-6 TRBV12-2 NA few TGTGCAAGTCGCTCCGTGGACAGGCCAGGGTCACCCCTCCACTTT CASRSVDRPGSPLHF
TRBJ1-5 TRBV4-1 TRBD1 few TGCGCCAGCAGCCAAGGGGACAGGGAGATATTTCAGCCCCAGCATTTT CASSQGDREIFQPQHF
TRBJ2-7 TRBV6-5 TRBD2 once TGTGCCAGCAGTTACGTCGGGAGGGGCGAGCAGTACTTC CASSYVGRGEQYF
TRBJ2-5 TRBV5-1 TRBD2 NA TGCGCCAGCAGCTTCGGTAATAGCGGGGAAGTAGAGACCCAGTACTTC CASSFGNSGEVETQYF
TRBJ2-3 TRBV7-2 TRBD2 NA TGTGCCAGCAGCCTTACTCCGGGACTAGCGGGGGGGAGGGATACGCAGTATTTT CASSLTPGLAGGRDTQYF
TRBJ1-2 TRBV7-2 TRBD1 NA TGTGCCAGCAGCTTAGCTGGGACAGGGTATGGCTACACCTTC CASSLAGTGYGYTF
TRBJ2-1 TRBV5-1 TRBD1 NA TGCGCCAGCAGCCCGCGGACAGGGGGACTCGATGAGCAGTTCTTC CASSPRTGGLDEQFF
TRBJ2-7 TRBV6-5 TRBD1 NA TGTGCCAGCAGGTTGGGACAGGGAAGCGAGCAGTACTTC CASRLGQGSEQYF
TRBJ2-7 TRBV7-2 NA NA TGTGCCAGCAGCTTGGGGTCCGCAGGGCTTTACGAGCAGTACTTC CASSLGSAGLYEQYF
TRBJ2-7 TRBV4-2 TRBD1 NA TGTGCCAGCAGCCAAGCCGGGACAGGGGTGTACGAGCAGTACTTC CASSQAGTGVYEQYF
TRBJ2-1 TRBV5-1 TRBD2 NA TGCGCCAGCAGCTGGACTAGCGGGGCCAACAATGAGCAGTTCTTC CASSWTSGANNEQFF
TRBJ1-1 TRBV28 NA NA TGTGCCAGCAATTCGGTGGGACTTCTTTGGTCTTTGAACACTGAAGCTTTCTTT CASNSVGLLWSLNTEAFF
TRBJ2-4 TRBV5-1 NA NA TGCGCCAGCAGCTATCATGGAGGCCAAGCCAAAAACATTCAGTACTTC CASSYHGGQAKNIQYF
TRBJ1-2 TRBV7-2 NA NA TGTGCCAGCAGCTTAGAAGCGGGCAGATGGTATGGCTACACCTTC CASSLEAGRWYGYTF
TRBJ1-1 TRBV18 TRBD1 NA TGTGCCAGCTCACCGGACAGGGGCACTGAAGCTTTCTTT CASSPDRGTEAFF
TRBJ1-1 TRBV5-6 NA once TGTGCCAGCAGCTTGAGCAGGGCGGGGGGGAACACTGAAGCTTTCTTT CASSLSRAGGNTEAFF
TRBJ1-1 TRBV5-6 NA NA TGTGCCAGCAGCTCTGTTTTAATCCCAGTAAACACTGAAGCTTTCTTT CASSSVLIPVNTEAFF
TRBJ2-3 TRBV7-9 NA NA TGTGCCAGCAGCCGCGGACAGTTTGGAGATACGCAGTATTTT CASSRGQFGDTQYF
TRBJ2-2 TRBV6-5 TRBD1 NA TGTGCCAGCAGCCCACAGGGGGCCCTCACCGGGGAGCTGTTTTTT CASSPQGALTGELFF
TRBJ2-1 TRBV4-1 TRBD2 NA TGCGCCAGCAGCCAAGCGCTCGTGGGGGGGTTGGATGAGCAGTTCTTC CASSQALVGGLDEQFF
TRBJ2-3 TRBV19 TRBD1 NA TGTGCCAGTAGTGGCCAGGGGGCTAGCACAGATATGCAGTATTTT CASSGQGASTDMQYF
TRBJ1-1 TRBV30 TRBD1 NA TGTGCCTGGAGGGACAGGGGGCGGTTTACTGAAGCTTTCTTT CAWRDRGRFTEAFF
TRBJ2-5 TRBV9 NA NA TGTGCCAGCAGCCCAAAGGGGCAGCCCCCCTATCAAGAGACCCAGTACTTC CASSPKGQPPYQETQYF